The 3 T cell receptor beta chains in this list originate from one sample, sequenced in a study of human T cells and chemical hapten exposure. TCRdb used MiXCR to reprocess the RACE reads, holding one entry per CDR3 protein. Here the sample spans approximately 71,000 distinct CDR3 sequences, 11% being singletons. Regarding time point: patch test 3, about 24 weeks after DPC sensitization. The treatment denotes: therapeutic diphenylcyclopropenone sensitization with weekly scalp DPC. This specimen consisted of whole blood, obtained in connection with sensitization to the hapten diphenylcyclopropenone (DPC). These receptors all come from a woman between 45 and 60 years old with alopecia areata. Some clones in this sample may be carry-over from other donors' samples.

This clonotype was seen repeatedly, ten times or more. The rearrangement joins TRBV6-6 to TRBJ2-3; 7 bases fit TRBD1. This CDR3 has 16 residues. CDR1 and CDR2 from the germline V gene are MNHNY and SVGAGI (reference sequence). The trim removed 5 bases at V and 1 base at J, leaving 9 bases unmatched. CDR3 amino acids: CASSPRGGIGTDTQYF. The CDR3 DNA follows: TGTGCCAGCAGTCCCCGAGGGGGCATTGGCACAGATACGCAGTATTTT.

This clonotype was counted ten times or more. This chain links TRBV4-2 with TRBJ2-5; 9 positions match TRBD1. This CDR3 has 16 residues. CDR1 and CDR2 from the germline V gene are LGHNA and YNFKEQ. V lost 4 bases and J lost 4; bases outside the gene matches: 10. The CDR3 region has the DNA TGTGCCAGCAGCCTAAGGGGACAGGGTTCCCCAGAGACCCAGTACTTC. Its translation: CASSLRGQGSPETQYF.

This clonotype appeared a few times. The chain employs TRBV21-1 and TRBJ1-1. TRBV21-1 is noted as a pseudogene. The CDR3 extends over 12 amino acids. The CDR3: CASSKRNTEAFF. The CDR3 coding sequence is TGTGCCAGCAGCAAAAGGAACACTGAAGCTTTCTTT.